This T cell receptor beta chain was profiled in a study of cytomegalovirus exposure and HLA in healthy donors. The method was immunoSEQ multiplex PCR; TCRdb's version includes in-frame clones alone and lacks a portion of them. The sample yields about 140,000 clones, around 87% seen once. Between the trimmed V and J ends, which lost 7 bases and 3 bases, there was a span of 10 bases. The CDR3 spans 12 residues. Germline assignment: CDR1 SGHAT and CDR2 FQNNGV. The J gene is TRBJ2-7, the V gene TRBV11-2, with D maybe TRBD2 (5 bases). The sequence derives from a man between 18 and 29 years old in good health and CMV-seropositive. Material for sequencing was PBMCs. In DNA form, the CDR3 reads TGTGCCAGCAACGACTATCTCTACGAGCAGTACTTC. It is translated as CASNDYLYEQYF.